Sequencing of this T cell receptor (beta chain) was carried out in a study of blood T cell repertoires in COVID-19. Study background: Acute and convalescent COVID-19 samples came from the United States, Italy and Spain.

Per the authors' pipeline: For nucleated cells, counts were estimated from reference gene primer amplification. Some clones are missing from TCRdb's copy, which holds only in-frame ones; the method was immunoSEQ multiplex PCR. That table furnishes V, J and clone size, whereas the DNA furnished D and trimming. This table holds about 110,000 clones, 75% to 90% found once. This clone has a single count. The receptor was isolated from a man between 65 and 85 years old with acute or convalescent COVID-19. Specimen: peripheral blood.

CDR3 protein: CASTPDKNTEAFF. CDR3 coding DNA: TGTGCCAGCACCCCGGACAAGAACACTGAAGCTTTCTTT. The V and J genes are TRBV18 and TRBJ1-1; tentatively, D is TRBD1 (5 bases). V lost 8 bases and J 1 base, leaving 11 bases between the germline ends. CDR1 is KGHSH and CDR2 is LQKENI in the germline V gene. CDR3 size: 13 residues. Looking up the rest from reference TRBV18 and TRBJ1-1 gives the full variable domain: NAGVMQNPRHLVRRRGQEARLRCSPMKGHSHVYWYRQLPEEGLKFMVYLQKENIIDESGMPKERFSAEFPKEGPSILRIQQVVRGDSAAYFCASTPDKNTEAFFGQGTRLTVV.